Listed below are T cell receptor beta chains from one sample, sequenced in a study of neoadjuvant anti-PD-1 for oral cavity cancer. Measured with immunoSEQ multiplex PCR; TCRdb has only the in-frame clones, and not every one. This sample carries fewer than 20,000 clones, approximately 70% of them seen once, and the ten largest clones take more than 2.5%. The sample consisted of PBMCs, taken before nivolumab (anti-PD-1) treatment. These receptors all stem from a person aged 40 to 85 with oral cavity squamous cell carcinoma. The CDR3 runs from the conserved cysteine through the conserved F or W. A D gene is named only where the DNA matches it firmly. Not all rows give a size; the values are once, few, many and, for expanded clones, a class.

V gene	clone size	J gene	D gene	CDR3 protein	CDR3 DNA
TRBV29-1	NA	TRBJ1-1	TRBD1	CSGEQGGNTEAFF	TGCAGCGGAGAGCAGGGGGGGAACACTGAAGCTTTCTTT
TRBV4-1	NA	TRBJ2-7	TRBD2	CASSLLAGGEYEQYF	TGCGCCAGCAGCCTCTTAGCGGGAGGGGAATACGAGCAGTACTTC
TRBV5-1	NA	TRBJ2-1	TRBD2	CASSLASGSNEQFF	TGCGCCAGCAGCTTGGCTAGCGGGAGTAATGAGCAGTTCTTC
TRBV5-6	NA	TRBJ1-5	TRBD1	CASSPSDRGNNQPQHF	TGTGCCAGCAGCCCCTCGGACAGGGGAAACAATCAGCCCCAGCATTTT
TRBV7-9	few	TRBJ1-1	TRBD1	CASSLGLGTVNTEAFF	TGTGCCAGCAGCTTAGGACTGGGGACAGTAAACACTGAAGCTTTCTTT
TRBV28	few	TRBJ1-2	TRBD1	CASRRQTGIYGYTF	TGTGCCAGCAGGCGCCAGACAGGGATCTATGGCTACACCTTC
TRBV18	NA	TRBJ1-2	NA	CASSPPVILGDRNYGYTF	TGTGCCAGCTCACCACCGGTGATTTTGGGGGATCGGAACTATGGCTACACCTTC
TRBV2	NA	TRBJ2-5	NA	CASSELGALYF	TGTGCCAGCAGTGAATTGGGGGCTCTGTACTTC
TRBV5-1	NA	TRBJ1-2	TRBD1	CASSLSRQGVYGYTF	TGCGCCAGCAGCTTGTCCCGACAGGGGGTTTATGGCTACACCTTC
TRBV28	NA	TRBJ2-1	TRBD1	CASSFRQGMVNEQFF	TGTGCCAGCAGTTTCAGACAGGGGATGGTCAATGAGCAGTTCTTC
TRBV7-9	NA	TRBJ2-2	NA	CASSLYGPGELFF	TGTGCCAGCAGCTTATACGGTCCCGGGGAGCTGTTTTTT
TRBV6-6	NA	TRBJ1-3	NA	CASSYSTGNGNTIYF	TGTGCCAGCAGTTACTCTACGGGAAACGGAAACACCATATATTTT
TRBV6-5	once	TRBJ2-2	NA	CASSSATTNTGELFF	TGTGCCAGCAGTTCCGCCACTACGAACACCGGGGAGCTGTTTTTT
TRBV6-5	NA	TRBJ1-3	TRBD1	CASRSTGTGNTIYF	TGTGCCAGCAGGTCGACAGGGACTGGAAACACCATATATTTT
TRBV5-1	NA	TRBJ2-1	NA	CASSLVQESYNEQFF	TGCGCCAGCAGCTTAGTACAGGAATCCTACAATGAGCAGTTCTTC
TRBV12-5	NA	TRBJ2-1	NA	CASGLAGREQFF	TGTGCTAGTGGTTTGGCGGGCCGTGAGCAGTTCTTC
TRBV28	NA	TRBJ1-2	NA	CASHVGGAGGYTF	TGTGCCAGCCATGTGGGGGGCGCGGGTGGCTACACCTTC
TRBV21-1	NA	TRBJ1-5	NA	CASTPGGGRPDQPQHF	TGTGCCAGCACCCCCGGGGGAGGTCGGCCGGATCAGCCCCAGCATTTT
TRBV5-5	NA	TRBJ2-7	TRBD1	CASSLLAGQASYEQYF	TGTGCCAGCAGCTTGTTGGCGGGACAGGCCTCCTACGAGCAGTACTTC
TRBV10-1	few	TRBJ1-4	NA	CAQRPGGKLFF	TGCGCCCAGAGACCCGGCGGAAAACTGTTTTTT
TRBV5-1	NA	TRBJ1-4	NA	CASSLSTGGIDEKLFF	TGCGCCAGCAGCTTGAGTACGGGGGGCATAGACGAAAAACTGTTTTTT
TRBV5-8	NA	TRBJ2-5	NA	CAVRMRGEETQYF	TGTGCCGTCCGTATGCGGGGAGAAGAGACCCAGTACTTC
TRBV27	NA	TRBJ2-1	TRBD2	CASSLRLAGAGEQFF	TGTGCCAGCAGTTTACGACTAGCGGGAGCGGGTGAGCAGTTCTTC
TRBV6-1	NA	TRBJ2-1	TRBD2	CASSEDRTSVHNEQFF	TGTGCCAGCAGTGAAGACAGGACTAGCGTACACAATGAGCAGTTCTTC
TRBV2	once	TRBJ2-1	NA	CASSEPLDNEQFF	TGTGCCAGCAGTGAACCACTTGACAATGAGCAGTTCTTC
TRBV19	NA	TRBJ2-7	NA	CASSIDSATYEQYF	TGTGCCAGTAGTATTGACAGCGCAACCTACGAGCAGTACTTC
TRBV25-1	NA	TRBJ1-1	NA	CASSHGTEAFF	TGTGCCAGCAGTCATGGGACTGAAGCTTTCTTT
TRBV5-8	NA	TRBJ1-5	NA	CASSSFFRGNQPQHF	TGTGCCAGCAGTTCATTCTTCAGGGGCAATCAGCCCCAGCATTTT